This T cell receptor (beta chain) was documented in a study of regulatory T cells in long-lasting Graves disease. Notes on the study in general: Persistent disease samples used TRBV28, TRBJ1-2 and TRBJ2-5 preferentially. With 2,500 to 3,500 shared public clonotypes, persistent patients exceeded new patients, who shared about a thousand.

Time point in this sample: newly diagnosed GD, antithyroid drugs for less than 3 months. PBMCs provided the RNA from which the TCR library was made. This clonotype was detected ten times or more. Its antigen is not known. The CDR3 covers 14 residues. Trimming left V 4 bases short and J 5 bases short, with 10 bases between. In germline, CDR1 is KGHDR, CDR2 SFDVKD. CDR3 regions were amplified by Arm-PCR using iRepertoire HTBI primers to build TCR beta libraries. Each CDR3 protein is one row after TCRdb ran MiXCR on the multiplex PCR reads. The sample consists of 400,000 to 500,000 distinct CDR3 sequences, roughly 15% of them appearing once. This same sample was also part of a study on T cells in Graves' hyperthyroidism and ophthalmopathy. From that report: Patients were excluded for uncontrolled infection, other autoimmune disease, pregnancy or lactation. Ophthalmopathy cases were set apart from stable hyperthyroidism by a 13 V-J model.

This material consisted of peripheral blood mononuclear cells (PBMCs), taken at new diagnosis, from a patient treated with antithyroid drugs. This chain uses TRBV24-1 with TRBJ2-2; tentatively, D is TRBD2 (5 bases). The TCR sequence derives from a woman aged 45 to 65 with Graves disease. For the CDR3, the DNA is TGTGCCACCAGTGAGAGGGATGGAACCGGGGAGCTGTTTTTT. It specifies CATSERDGTGELFF.